This T cell receptor beta chain was recorded in a study of CD8 T cells in ankylosing spondylitis. Study-wide findings and caveats: Blood of patients with ankylosing spondylitis appeared to be characterized by a TCR beta motif of eight or nine highly homologous variants.

To note about this clonotype: Its antigen is not known.

It was by quantitative 5'-RACE with molecular barcodes that TCR beta libraries were made. MiXCR was run by TCRdb on the 5' RACE reads, yielding one entry per CDR3 protein. The sample lists 75,000 to 95,000 distinct CDR3 sequences; around 8.3% were seen once. The CDR3 length is 17 residues. Trimming cost V 1 base and J 6 bases; bases outside gene matches: 8. The V call is TRBV12-3 or TRBV12-4, the J call TRBJ2-1, with TRBD2 matching over 11 bases. The sequence was obtained from a male donor with ankylosing spondylitis. The specimen sequenced was blood, either unsorted or a sorted T cell fraction (not recorded which). CDR3 DNA sequence: TGTGCCAGCAGTTTAGTAGTCCTAGCGGGAGGATCCAATGAGCAGTTCTTC. Translating gives CASSLVVLAGGSNEQFF.